This note documents a single T cell receptor beta chain sequence. As yet, its antigen is unknown. This sample is drawn from a study of T cell responses to AZD1222 COVID-19 vaccine. Broader study findings: Donors, mostly white British, included more females; clonal diversity was possibly underestimated. Vaccination with two AZD1222 doses was followed by a rise in Spike-specific TCR breadth and depth.

The table came from immunoSEQ multiplex PCR; TCRdb's copy has only in-frame clones and leaves some out. The sample shows 250,000 to 300,000 clones, 94% of them seen only once. Trimming took off 4 bases at V and 3 bases at J, with 13 bases between the two ends. Germline-derived CDR1 and CDR2 are LGHNA and YSLEER. The CDR3 spans 14 residues. V gene TRBV4-3 combines with J gene TRBJ2-7; no clear D. This material consisted of peripheral blood, taken 28 days after the second AZD1222 dose. The sequence came from an adult who received the AZD1222 COVID-19 vaccine. The CDR3 sequence is CASSRKADFYEQYF. DNA for the CDR3: TGCGCCAGCAGCCGGAAGGCAGACTTCTACGAGCAGTACTTC.